Shown below are 32 T cell receptor beta chains from a single sample sequenced in a study of T cells in localized non-small cell lung cancer. Produced via immunoSEQ multiplex PCR; TCRdb's table is partial and in-frame only. This repertoire shows more than 850 clones, roughly a fifth found once; its top ten account for about 8.8%. The source was normal lung tissue next to the tumor, collected before any cancer treatment. The receptors come from a female donor at least 60 years old with stage I lung adenocarcinoma.

This clone showed up just a few times. The chain employs TRBV12-5 and TRBJ1-1, with 8 bases that match TRBD1. The CDR3 length is 12 residues. Germline CDR1 reads LGHNT; CDR2 reads FRNRAP. DNA for the CDR3: TGTGCCAGCAAGACAGGGGACACTGAAGCTTTCTTT. It encodes CASKTGDTEAFF. Combining the CDR3 with reference TRBV12-5 and TRBJ1-1 gives the whole variable domain DARVTQTPRHKVTEMGQEVTMRCQPILGHNTVFWYRQTMMQGLELLAYFRNRAPLDDSGMPKDRFSAEMPDATLATLKIQPSEPRDSAVYFCASKTGDTEAFFGQGTRLTVV.

The table lists this clone with a few counts. The V and J genes are TRBV11-3 and TRBJ1-5, with TRBD1 as a possible D gene (5 bases). V lost 4 bases and J lost 0, with 10 bases in between. The CDR3 runs 15 residues. Germline V gives CDR1 SGHNT, CDR2 YENEEA. DNA for the CDR3: TGTGCCAGCAGCTGGCAGGGAGATAGCAATCAGCCCCAGCATTTT. This codes for CASSWQGDSNQPQHF.

Sample share makes this clone medium-sized. The DNA of the CDR3 is TGCGCCAGCAGCCAAGATATAAGGGGGTCTGGGGCCAACGTCCTGACTTTC. The encoded protein is CASSQDIRGSGANVLTF. The chain employs TRBV23-1 and TRBJ2-6, with D perhaps matching TRBD1 (6 bases). TRBV23-1 is classed as an ORF, of uncertain function. The CDR3 has 17 residues. V gave up 6 bases and J gave up 1 base, with 16 bases separating them.

This clone turned up a few times. The genes are TRBV4-1 and TRBJ2-6; D is uncertain. Trimming left V 0 bases short and J 3 bases short, with 15 bases between. The CDR3 is 18 amino acids. The germline V gene encodes CDR1 MGHRA and CDR2 YSYEKL. This CDR3 reads CASSQDPPRMGGANVLTF. The CDR3 DNA reads as TGCGCCAGCAGCCAAGATCCCCCCAGGATGGGTGGGGCCAACGTCCTGACTTTC.

By proportion, this clone is large. This chain joins TRBV9 and TRBJ1-4; D is uncertain. Germline CDR1 and CDR2: SGDLS and YYNGEE. Trimming shortened V by 5 bases and J by 7 bases, and 18 bases separated the two germline ends. This CDR3 spans 15 amino acids. CDR3: CASRTPALRGEKLFF. The CDR3 nucleotides read TGTGCCAGCAGGACCCCAGCCCTCCGAGGTGAAAAACTGTTTTTT.

This chain uses TRBV19 with TRBJ1-4; 10 nucleotides match TRBD1. Germline assignment: CDR1 LNHDA and CDR2 SQIVND (reference sequence). The CDR3 runs 17 residues. Trimming took 4 bases from V and 0 from J; bases not matched to a gene: 5. CDR3 bases: TGTGCCAGTAGTAGGGGGACAGGGGCGCCAACTAATGAAAAACTGTTTTTT. It specifies CASSRGTGAPTNEKLFF. The full variable domain, in which reference TRBV19 and TRBJ1-4 provide the parts outside the CDR3, is DGGITQSPKYLFRKEGQNVTLSCEQNLNHDAMYWYRQDPGQGLRLIYYSQIVNDFQKGDIAEGYSVSREKKESFPLTVTSAQKNPTAFYLCASSRGTGAPTNEKLFFGSGTQLSVL.

The chain uses TRBV23-1 and TRBJ2-5; D is undetermined. TRBV23-1 is given ORF status, its function remaining uncertain. Trimming left V 0 bases short and J 0 bases short, with 2 bases between. The CDR3 consists of 13 residues. The CDR3 reads CASSQSYQETQYF. The DNA of the CDR3 is TGCGCCAGCAGTCAATCATACCAAGAGACCCAGTACTTC.

This clone has a handful of counts. The CDR3 sequence is CASTHGGGGPDTEAFF. The CDR3 coding sequence is TGTGCCAGCACCCACGGGGGGGGAGGTCCAGACACTGAAGCTTTCTTT. The rearrangement uses TRBV6-8 and TRBJ1-1; possibly TRBD1 for D (5 bases). From germline, CDR1 is MNHGY and CDR2 SAAAGT. V was trimmed by 7 bases and J by 3 bases, leaving 21 bases between them. The CDR3 runs to 16 residues.

The chain is built from TRBV6-8 and TRBJ1-1, with 8 bases identical to TRBD1. V was pared by 5 bases and J by 4 bases, with 9 bases of the junction left unmatched. CDR1 and CDR2 from the germline V gene are MNHGY and SAAAGT. The CDR3 loop spans 15 amino acids. CDR3 protein: CASSNLDRVGTEAFF. CDR3 in DNA: TGTGCCAGCAGTAACCTGGACAGGGTAGGCACTGAAGCTTTCTTT.

This chain joins TRBV5-1 and TRBJ1-4; 10 bases are shared with TRBD1. Germline V gene data show CDR1 as SGHRS and CDR2 as YFSETQ. V dropped 4 bases and J dropped 3; count of bases not matched to a gene: 6. The CDR3 loop spans 16 amino acids. The CDR3 DNA follows: TGCGCCAGCAGCCGCGACAGGGGGCCTCCTAATGAAAAACTGTTTTTT. Translation gives CASSRDRGPPNEKLFF.

The chain recombines TRBV18 with TRBJ2-7; D remains unclear. The length of the CDR3 is 13 residues. Trimming cost V 2 bases and J 3 bases, with 8 bases left between them. The germline gives CDR1 KGHSH, CDR2 LQKENI. The CDR3 spells CASSPRKDYEQYF. The CDR3 region has the DNA TGTGCCAGCTCACCAAGAAAGGACTACGAGCAGTACTTC.

The table lists this clone with a few counts. Relative to the germline gene, one junction end is altered; a read error may explain this. This chain uses TRBV9 with TRBJ2-7; TRBD1 matches at 7 bases. The CDR3 covers 14 residues. Per the germline V gene, CDR1 is SGDLS and CDR2 is YYNGEE. This CDR3 reads CASSETTLERGRFF. The CDR3 DNA is TGTGCCAGCAGTGAAACCACCCTTGAGAGGGGGCGGTTTTTC.

The chain links TRBV12-5 to TRBJ1-6, with no clear D. CDR3 length: 12 amino acids. Germline-derived CDR1 and CDR2 are LGHNT and FRNRAP. CDR3 nucleotides: TGTGCCAGCGGACCGAATAATTCACCCCTCCACTTT. Residues: CASGPNNSPLHF. Together with reference TRBV12-5 and TRBJ1-6, the CDR3 gives the full variable domain: DARVTQTPRHKVTEMGQEVTMRCQPILGHNTVFWYRQTMMQGLELLAYFRNRAPLDDSGMPKDRFSAEMPDATLATLKIQPSEPRDSAVYFCASGPNNSPLHFGNGTRLTVT.

This chain links TRBV15 with TRBJ2-3, with TRBD1 matching 8 bases. CDR1 LNHNV and CDR2 YYDKDF come from the germline V gene (reference sequence). Germline trimming cut 1 base from V and 4 bases from J; bases unmatched to any gene: 4. CDR3 length: 15 amino acids. In nucleotides, the CDR3 is TGTGCCACCAGCAGAGGAGGACAGGGCTCAGATACGCAGTATTTT. Translation: CATSRGGQGSDTQYF.

By frequency in the sample, this clone is medium-sized. This chain uses TRBV11-3 with TRBJ1-4; possibly TRBD1 for D (6 bases). The germline V and J ends were trimmed by 4 bases and 10 bases, with 22 bases remaining between them. The CDR3 spans 16 residues. The germline CDR1 and CDR2 sequences are SGHNT and YENEEA. This CDR3 reads CASSYQGGPPWGKLFF. The CDR3 DNA sequence: TGTGCCAGCAGCTACCAAGGGGGACCCCCATGGGGAAAACTGTTTTTT.

By share, this clone counts as large. This sequence joins TRBV9 and TRBJ2-2; 11 bases match TRBD2. Trimming at V came to 6 bases and at J to 5 bases, leaving 3 bases not matched to a gene. There are 14 residues in the CDR3. Looked up from germline, CDR1 is SGDLS and CDR2 is YYNGEE. The CDR3 sequence: CASNSGRGTGELFF. Written as DNA, the CDR3 is TGTGCCAGCAATAGCGGGAGGGGGACCGGGGAGCTGTTTTTT.

In its sample, this clone was seen a few times. V and J are TRBV4-1 and TRBJ2-2; TRBD2 is a possible D gene (5 bases). With 5 bases removed from V and 5 bases from J, the gap between germline ends came to 9 bases. CDR1 and CDR2 from the germline V gene are MGHRA and YSYEKL. CDR3 size: 13 residues. CDR3 loop: CASSSEGTGELFF. For the CDR3, the DNA is TGCGCCAGCAGCAGTGAGGGTACCGGGGAGCTGTTTTTT.

The chain employs TRBV29-1 and TRBJ2-3; 9 bases agree with TRBD2. Germline assignment: CDR1 SQVTM and CDR2 ANQGSEA. The CDR3 runs 15 residues. With V trimmed by 6 bases and J by 3 bases, 10 bases remained unmatched. Written as DNA, the CDR3 is TGCAGCGTAGTCAGGGGCGCGGGAGGGACAGATACGCAGTATTTT. This translates into CSVVRGAGGTDTQYF.

This clone is medium-sized by share. Read data end 1 residue before the CDR3 end; the end is taken from the germline J gene. The chain carries TRBV6-1 and TRBJ2-3; 9 nucleotides line up with TRBD2. CDR1 and CDR2 from the germline V gene are MNHNS and SASEGT. The CDR3 is made up of 16 amino acids. The V and J ends lost 0 bases and 4 bases, in that order; junction bases with no gene match: 5. The CDR3 protein is CASSEAATSGADTQYF. Partial CDR3 DNA: TGTGCCAGCAGTGAAGCTGCGACTAGCGGAGCAGATACGCAGTAT.

This chain links TRBV28 with TRBJ1-3; TRBD1 might be the D (6 bases). This CDR3 has 15 residues. V lost 3 bases to trimming and J lost 0 bases, with 9 bases between them. Germline V lookup: CDR1 MDHEN, CDR2 SYDVKM. The CDR3: CASSLLGGSGNTIYF. In nucleotides, the CDR3 is TGTGCCAGCAGTTTGTTAGGGGGCTCTGGAAACACCATATATTTT.

The rearrangement links TRBV15 to TRBJ2-7, with TRBD2 as a possible D gene (6 bases). Germline V gene lookup returns CDR1 LNHNV and CDR2 YYDKDF (reference sequence). V was cut by 1 base and J by 3 bases, with 13 bases left in between. The CDR3 sequence is 15 residues long. The CDR3 reads CATSRGTGESYEQYF. Written as DNA, the CDR3 is TGTGCCACCAGCAGAGGAACGGGAGAGAGCTACGAGCAGTACTTC.

By frequency in the sample, this clone is medium-sized (0.01 to 0.1%). The rearrangement joins TRBV11-3 to TRBJ1-1; no reliable D call. Germline V gene sequence: CDR1 SGHNT, CDR2 YENEEA. The CDR3 loop spans 15 amino acids. V was shortened by 3 bases and J by 7 bases, with 18 bases between the two germline ends. CDR3 sequence reads: CASSLQDAQSGEAFF. The CDR3 DNA follows: TGTGCCAGCAGCTTGCAGGACGCGCAGTCGGGTGAAGCTTTCTTT.

The chain carries TRBV6-8 and TRBJ2-5, with D uncertain. Germline V gene sequence: CDR1 MNHGY, CDR2 SAAAGT. This CDR3 contains 17 residues. The V end was cut by 4 bases, the J end by 3 bases, with 21 bases between. CDR3 in amino acids: CASSLDSGRRREETQYF. The CDR3 DNA reads as TGTGCCAGCAGTTTAGATTCGGGCAGACGACGAGAAGAGACCCAGTACTTC.

This clone is medium-sized (0.01 to 0.1%) in the sample. The gene calls are TRBV7-6 and TRBJ1-2; 7 bases agree with TRBD1. Unmatched junction bases numbered 15, after V lost 6 bases and J lost 8 bases. CDR3 length: 15 amino acids. Per the germline V gene, CDR1 is SGHVS and CDR2 is FNYEAQ. CDR3: CASRRAQGTTGGYTF. CDR3 DNA sequence: TGTGCCAGCAGGCGCGCACAGGGGACGACCGGGGGCTACACCTTC.

This clone is classed as medium-sized. The rearrangement links TRBV11-3 to TRBJ1-1, with D possibly being TRBD1 (6 bases). Germline V gene lookup returns CDR1 SGHNT and CDR2 YENEEA. V was clipped by 5 bases and J by 0 bases, with 13 bases between them. The CDR3 is 15 residues long. In nucleotides, the CDR3 is TGTGCCAGCAGCCAAAGGACAGTAATGAACACTGAAGCTTTCTTT. As protein: CASSQRTVMNTEAFF. The full variable domain, completed using reference TRBV11-3 and TRBJ1-1, is EAGVVQSPRYKIIEKKQPVAFWCNPISGHNTLYWYLQNLGQGPELLIRYENEEAVDDSQLPKDRFSAERLKGVDSTLKIQPAELGDSAVYLCASSQRTVMNTEAFFGQGTRLTVV.

This clone showed up just a few times. The V gene is TRBV6-8, the J gene TRBJ1-5; the D gene is possibly TRBD1 (5 bases). The germline V gene has CDR1 MNHGY and CDR2 SAAAGT. V was shortened by 10 bases and J by 0 bases, with 13 bases between the two germline ends. There are 14 residues in the CDR3. The CDR3 DNA reads as TGTGCCACTGGGACGGGGGATAGCAATCAGCCCCAGCATTTT. It translates to CATGTGDSNQPQHF.

In this sample, this clone turned up once. The chain carries TRBV18 and TRBJ2-1; 10 bases align to TRBD1. With 4 bases clipped from V and 7 bases from J, the junction kept 10 bases outside the gene matches. The CDR3 is made up of 16 amino acids. Germline V gene sequence: CDR1 KGHSH, CDR2 LQKENI. DNA of the CDR3: TGTGCCAGCTCACTGGGCCGGGACAGGGGAAGGAATGAGCAGTTCTTC. Encoded protein: CASSLGRDRGRNEQFF.

The J gene is TRBJ1-3, the V gene TRBV11-3, with D tentatively TRBD1 (5 bases). Germline V gene sequence: CDR1 SGHNT, CDR2 YENEEA. V was cut by 5 bases and J by 4 bases, with 18 bases left in between. The CDR3 is 16 residues long. The CDR3 sequence: CASSQRNTYRGNTIYF. CDR3 coding DNA: TGTGCCAGCAGCCAACGCAATACCTACAGGGGAAACACCATATATTTT.

This clone was seen more than once but under ten times. This rearrangement joins TRBV9 to TRBJ1-4; D is unresolved. Germline V gene data show CDR1 as SGDLS and CDR2 as YYNGEE. The CDR3 consists of 13 residues. Trimming shortened V by 5 bases and J by 7 bases, and 12 bases separated the two germline ends. The CDR3 protein is CASSEVFGEKLFF. The CDR3 coding sequence is TGTGCCAGCAGTGAAGTGTTTGGTGAAAAACTGTTTTTT.

The CDR3 here is CASTRGALENTGELFF. The CDR3 nucleotides are TGTGCCAGCACCCGAGGGGCACTAGAGAACACCGGGGAGCTGTTTTTT. J is TRBJ2-2 and V is TRBV9; tentatively, D is TRBD1 or TRBD2 (5 bases each). The germline V gene encodes CDR1 SGDLS and CDR2 YYNGEE. Trimming removed 6 bases at V and 1 base at J, with 16 bases between. This CDR3 contains 16 residues. Based on the CDR3 plus reference TRBV9 and TRBJ2-2, the full variable domain is DSGVTQTPKHLITATGQRVTLRCSPRSGDLSVYWYQQSLDQGLQFLIQYYNGEERAKGNILERFSAQQFPDLHSELNLSSLELGDSALYFCASTRGALENTGELFFGEGSRLTVL.

This clone is deemed large. This rearrangement joins TRBV10-2 to TRBJ1-3; no reliable D call. The germline V and J ends were trimmed by 0 bases and 1 base, with 7 bases remaining between them. Germline V CDR1 and CDR2: WSHSY, SAAADI. The CDR3 length is 15 residues. The CDR3, as DNA: TGCGCCAGCAGTGAGTCGAGGACGTCTGGAAACACCATATATTTT. Protein sequence: CASSESRTSGNTIYF.

In its sample, this clone was seen once. The chain's CDR3 is CASSIGGRDTDTQYF. The CDR3 DNA sequence: TGTGCCAGTAGTATAGGGGGCAGGGACACAGATACGCAGTATTTT. The chain links TRBV19 to TRBJ2-3; D possibly corresponds to TRBD1 (5 bases). CDR1 LNHDA and CDR2 SQIVND come from the germline V gene (reference sequence). V shed 1 base and J shed 2 bases, with 10 bases lying between them. The CDR3 has 15 amino acids.